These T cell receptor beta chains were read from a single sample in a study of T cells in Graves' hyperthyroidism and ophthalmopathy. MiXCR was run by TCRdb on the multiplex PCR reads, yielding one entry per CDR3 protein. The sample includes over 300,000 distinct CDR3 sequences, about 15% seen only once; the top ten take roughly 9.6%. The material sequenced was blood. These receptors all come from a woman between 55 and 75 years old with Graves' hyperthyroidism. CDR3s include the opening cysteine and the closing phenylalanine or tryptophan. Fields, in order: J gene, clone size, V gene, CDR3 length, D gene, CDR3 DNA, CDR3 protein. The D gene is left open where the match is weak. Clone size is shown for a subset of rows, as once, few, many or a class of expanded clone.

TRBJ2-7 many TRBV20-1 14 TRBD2 TGCAGTGCTCAAGTCCCGGGAGGGATCTACGAGCAGTACTTC CSAQVPGGIYEQYF
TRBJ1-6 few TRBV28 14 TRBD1 TGTGCCAGCAGTGTGGGACAGGGGACTTCACCCCTCCACTTT CASSVGQGTSPLHF
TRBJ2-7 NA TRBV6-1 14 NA TGTGCCAGCAGTGAATATGGCCAAGCCTACGAGCAGTACTTC CASSEYGQAYEQYF
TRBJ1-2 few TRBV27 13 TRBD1 TGTGCCAGCAGTCCCCTCGACAGGGACCGCTACACCTTC CASSPLDRDRYTF
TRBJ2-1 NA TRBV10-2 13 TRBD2 TGCGCCAGCAGAAAAGGCGGGAGAAATGAGCAGTTCTTC CASRKGGRNEQFF
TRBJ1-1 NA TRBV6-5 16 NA TGTGCCAGCAGTTACCACGACATGGGGGCCGACACTGAAGCTTTCTTT CASSYHDMGADTEAFF
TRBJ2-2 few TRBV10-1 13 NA TGCGCCAGCGGCAGCCTCCTGGGCGAGGAGCTGTTTTTT CASGSLLGEELFF
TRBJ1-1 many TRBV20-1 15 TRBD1 TGCAGTGCTAATAGACTGGGGACAGCTAACACTGAAGCTTTCTTT CSANRLGTANTEAFF
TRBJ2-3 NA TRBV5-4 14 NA TGTGCCAGCAGCCAAGCAGGCGTTATGGATACGCAGTGTTTT CASSQAGVMDTQCF
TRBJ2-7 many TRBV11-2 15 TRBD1 TGTGCCAGCAGCTTAGTGGACAGGGCTTCCTACGAGCAGTACTTC CASSLVDRASYEQYF
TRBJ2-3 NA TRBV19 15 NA TGTGCCAGTAGTATTGGGTTCCGAGGCACAGATACGCAGTATTTT CASSIGFRGTDTQYF
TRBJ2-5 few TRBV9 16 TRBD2 TGTGCCAGCAGCGTAGATTCTAGCGGGAGTGGGGAGACCCAGTACTTC CASSVDSSGSGETQYF
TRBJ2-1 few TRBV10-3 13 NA TGTGCCATCAGTGCGACACTCTACAATGAGCAGTTCTTC CAISATLYNEQFF
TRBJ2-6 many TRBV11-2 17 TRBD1 TGTGCCAGCAGCCCGTCGAGACAGGGGGCTGGGGCCAACGTCCTGACTTTC CASSPSRQGAGANVLTF
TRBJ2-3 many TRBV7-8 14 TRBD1 TGTGCCAGCAGCCCGAACAGGGGGCCAGATACGCAGTATTTT CASSPNRGPDTQYF
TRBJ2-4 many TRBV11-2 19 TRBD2 TGTGCCAGCAGCCGCCTTCTAGCGGGAGAGCGCTCGGCCAAAAACATTCAGTACTTC CASSRLLAGERSAKNIQYF
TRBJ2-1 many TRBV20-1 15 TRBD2 TGCAGTGCGAAGTCCGGGACTAGCGTTTACAATGAGCAGTTCTTC CSAKSGTSVYNEQFF
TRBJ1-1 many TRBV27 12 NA TGTGCCAGCAGTTTGGCAGAGGGGCCAGCTTTCTTT CASSLAEGPAFF
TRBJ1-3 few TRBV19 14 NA TGTGCCAGTAGTATGAGAACAGCTGGAAACACCATATATTTT CASSMRTAGNTIYF
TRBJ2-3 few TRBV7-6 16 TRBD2 TGTGCCAGCAGCTATCCGCGGGAGGGACCCACAGATACGCAGTATTTT CASSYPREGPTDTQYF
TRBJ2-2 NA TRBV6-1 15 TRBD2 TGTGCCAGCAAGGCCGGGACTAGCGAATTCGGGGAGCTGTTTTTT CASKAGTSEFGELFF
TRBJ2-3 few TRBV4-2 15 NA TGTGCCAGCAGCCCGTGGAGCGGTAGCACAGATACGCAGTATTTT CASSPWSGSTDTQYF
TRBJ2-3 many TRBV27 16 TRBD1 TGTGCCAGCAGTTTCGCGACAGGGGGCCCGGGAGATACGCAGTATTTT CASSFATGGPGDTQYF
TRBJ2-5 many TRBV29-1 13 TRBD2 TGCAGCGTTCTTAGGCTAGCGGGAGAGACCCAGTACTTC CSVLRLAGETQYF
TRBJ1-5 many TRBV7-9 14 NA TGTGCCAGCAGCTTAGCGTCGGGAGACCAGCCCCAGCATTTT CASSLASGDQPQHF
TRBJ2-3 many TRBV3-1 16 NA TGTGCCAGCAGCCAAGCCACAGCGATGGACACAGATACGCAGTATTTT CASSQATAMDTDTQYF